Included here is one TCR beta chain sequence, with context. Here immunoSEQ multiplex PCR was the method, and the copy in TCRdb shows in-frame clones only, minus some. The profile shows some 190,000 clones, over 70% of them singletons. The source of the sample is a study of blood T cell repertoires in COVID-19. Study-wide context: In each case, the material was cDNA or gDNA derived from T cells, B-cell-depleted T cells, or PBMCs.

The V and J ends lost 1 base and 3 bases respectively, with 9 bases between them. The CDR3 consists of 14 residues. CDR1 and CDR2 from the germline V gene are SGHKS and YYEKEE (reference sequence). Cohort assignment relied on participant-reported clinical history. All exposed participants met a person with COVID-19 within 2 weeks before entering the study. Sequenced material: PBMCs or T cells enriched from blood (not recorded which). The genes are TRBV5-5 and TRBJ2-3; tentative D call: TRBD2 (5 bases). This clonotype was obtained from a man in his fifties or sixties who had been exposed to COVID-19. The chain's CDR3 is CASSLIPGTDTQYF. Here the CDR3 DNA reads TGTGCCAGCAGCTTGATCCCGGGGACAGATACGCAGTATTTT.